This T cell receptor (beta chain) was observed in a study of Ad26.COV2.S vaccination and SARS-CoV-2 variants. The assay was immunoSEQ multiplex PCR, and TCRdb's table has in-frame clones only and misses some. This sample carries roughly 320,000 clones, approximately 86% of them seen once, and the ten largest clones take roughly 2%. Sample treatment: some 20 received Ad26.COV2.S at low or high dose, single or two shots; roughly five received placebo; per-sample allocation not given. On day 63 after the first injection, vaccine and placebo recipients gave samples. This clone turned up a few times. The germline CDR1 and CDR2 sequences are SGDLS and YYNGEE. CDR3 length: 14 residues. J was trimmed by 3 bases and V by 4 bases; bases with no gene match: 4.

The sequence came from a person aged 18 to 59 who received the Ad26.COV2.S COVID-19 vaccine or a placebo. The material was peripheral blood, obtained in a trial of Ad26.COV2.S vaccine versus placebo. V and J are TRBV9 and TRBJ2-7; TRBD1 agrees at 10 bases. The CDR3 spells CASSKGQGNYEQYF. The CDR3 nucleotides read TGTGCCAGCAGCAAGGGACAGGGGAACTACGAGCAGTACTTC.